The source of this T cell receptor (beta chain) is a study of blood T cell repertoires in COVID-19. Study in general: PBMCs, B-cell-depleted T cells, or T cells provided the cDNA or gDNA that made up the material.

The assay was immunoSEQ multiplex PCR, and TCRdb's table has in-frame clones only and misses some. The table lists about 350,000 clones, roughly 86% of them singletons. The ends were cut back, 5 bases at V and 7 bases at J, with 9 bases in the middle. The length of the CDR3 is 11 residues. Germline V gene sequence: CDR1 WSHSY, CDR2 SAAADI. The V and J genes are TRBV10-2 and TRBJ2-7, with D perhaps TRBD2 (5 bases). This TCR came from a woman in her 30s who had recovered from COVID-19. The sequenced sample consisted of PBMCs or T cells enriched from blood (not recorded which). In DNA, the CDR3 is TGCGCCAGCAGTCCTTCGGGGGAGCAGTACTTC. This sequence encodes CASSPSGEQYF.